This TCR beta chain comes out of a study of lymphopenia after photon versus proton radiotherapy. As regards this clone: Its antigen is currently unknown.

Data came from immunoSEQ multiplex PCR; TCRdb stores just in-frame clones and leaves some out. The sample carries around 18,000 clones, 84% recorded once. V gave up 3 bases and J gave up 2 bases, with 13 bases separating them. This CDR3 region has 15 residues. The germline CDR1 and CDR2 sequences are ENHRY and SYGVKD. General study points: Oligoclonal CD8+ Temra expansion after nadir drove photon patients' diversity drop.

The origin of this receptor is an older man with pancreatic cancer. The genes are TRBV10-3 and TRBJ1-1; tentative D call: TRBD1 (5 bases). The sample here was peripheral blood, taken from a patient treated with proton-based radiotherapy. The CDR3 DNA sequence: TGTGCCATCAGTGATTCCGGGACGGATAACACTGAAGCTTTCTTT. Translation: CAISDSGTDNTEAFF.